Reported below is one TCR beta chain. Which antigen it targets is not known. Per-base quality was not reported, and no clone a single base away is much larger than it. This sample is drawn from a study of shared clonotypes between healthy human individuals (dated by TCRdb to about 2020). The study in broad terms: A couple of women and a few men aged 18 to 49 years were included in the cohort. For each donor, three plates each were used for CD4 naive and CD4 memory, two plates were used for CD8 naive, and one plate was used for CD8 memory. To estimate repertoire size and how much clonotype sharing occurs between individuals, the study deeply sequenced the blood TCR repertoires of about five healthy adults. To increase sequencing depth and limit assay-specific biases, TCR repertoire library preparation and sequencing were carried out by different laboratories using diverse techniques. Between about 0.8 and 9.5 billion PBMCs per donor were obtained by leukapheresis. Overall results and qualifications from the work: Pairwise subsampling indicated that sequencing depth was expected to affect the degree of clonotype sharing among donors. Larger estimated clonotype richness was generally found for naive subsets than for memory subsets. Because the study included a small number of donors, the genetic and exposure-history diversity represented was limited. Only blood was sampled, and tissue TCR repertoires likely differ from those in blood. Roughly 5% of naive CD4, roughly 3.5% of naive CD8, about 2.5% of memory CD4, and less than 0.45% of memory CD8 clonotypes were shared across several donors. Incomplete sequencing was indicated by rarefaction of sorted-subset datasets, despite the large sequencing depth. Compared with non-shared clonotypes, clonotypes shared by all four sorted-subset donors had higher generation probabilities.

The donors were healthy, HIV-negative adults with no recently reported acute infections or vaccinations. Every donor was a Caucasian adult residing in Nashville, Tennessee, USA. CD4+ T cells were enriched by magnetic negative selection, after which naive cells were positively selected on CD45RA and the negative fraction was taken as the memory subset. After blood collection by leukapheresis, PBMCs were isolated using Ficoll-Histopaque density gradient centrifugation and then cryopreserved in the vapor phase of liquid nitrogen. Analytical flow cytometry was used to check the purity and quantity of each magnetically sorted T cell population. Each sorted fraction had its genomic DNA isolated and then quantified by UV absorbance on a Nanodrop 2000c. Based on the germline V gene, the CDR1 and CDR2 sequences are SNHLY and FYNNEI. There are 13 amino acids in the CDR3, from cysteine to phenylalanine inclusive. CDR3 DNA is the only sequence kept; it has 39 bases, read in frame from the first base. V lost 7 bases and J lost 0 bases; the stretch between them is 10 bases long.

Using the deep immunoSEQ assay, multiplex PCR amplified TCR CDR3 regions from genomic DNA. For each cell subset, the extracted genomic DNA was distributed evenly across all wells of several immunoSEQ 96-well plates, and each plate served as one replicate. For sorted subsets, about 0.2 ug genomic DNA, equal to tens of thousands of T cell genomes, was loaded into each replicate PCR. Purified libraries were quantified with a Qubit 3.0 fluorometer, sized on a Bioanalyzer 2100, and re-quantified with the KAPA Library Quantification kit. A separate single-read 150-cycle Illumina NextSeq 550 flow cell was used to sequence each immunoSEQ 96-well plate. The authors' analysis ran thus. Because the immunoSEQ output held only junctional sequences and lacked quality scores, the filtering could not match the filtering applied to full-length reads. To assign V/J genes and CDR3, sequences were annotated using PyIR, a Python wrapper for IgBLAST v1.9, with IMGT germline references. Any read was removed if the V/J assignment was weak (E-value above 1e-6), the CDR3 was missing, or the read contained stop codons, out-of-frame junctions, or ambiguous translated residues. V3J clonotypes were defined as sequences sharing an identical inferred V gene, J gene, and CDR3 amino acid sequence. Percentage overlap between repertoires was calculated by dividing the number of shared unique clonotypes by the size of the smaller repertoire. Repertoire richness was assessed with RTK rarefaction, the Chao1 estimator, and Recon v2.1 estimates of unobserved clonotypes. For all TCRbeta clonotypes obtained by the gDNA method from four donors, generation probabilities were computed with OLGA. TCRdb stores this immuneACCESS table with in-frame sequences only. Part of the clones is absent; in the studies checked, under half of the shortfall reflects unresolved V genes, and no reason is known for the rest. V, J and clone size were drawn from that table, and D and trimming were deduced from the DNA. The sample table records approximately 2.5 million clones; around nine tenths of these occur just once. Together, the top ten hold about 0.13% of the sample.

The receptor's source is a man in his late teens or twenties in good health. Sequenced: naive CD4+ T cells sorted from blood. This sample's cell subset or site label indicates: CD45RA+ positively selected. Rearrangement joined TRBV2 to TRBJ2-7; TRBD1 is a possible D gene, resting on 6 matching bases. CDR3 region: CASNNRVSYEQYF. At the DNA level, the sequence is TGTGCCAGCAATAACAGGGTCTCCTACGAGCAGTACTTC.